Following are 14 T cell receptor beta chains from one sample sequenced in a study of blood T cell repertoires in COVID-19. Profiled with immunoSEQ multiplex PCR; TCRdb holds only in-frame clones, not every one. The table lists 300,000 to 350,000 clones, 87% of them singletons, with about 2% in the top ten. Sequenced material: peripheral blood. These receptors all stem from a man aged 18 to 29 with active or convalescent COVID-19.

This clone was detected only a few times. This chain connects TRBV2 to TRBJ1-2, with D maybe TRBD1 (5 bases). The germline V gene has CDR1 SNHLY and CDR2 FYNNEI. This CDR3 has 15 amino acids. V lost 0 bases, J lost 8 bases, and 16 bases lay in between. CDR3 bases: TGTGCCAGCAGTGAAGCTTTTCAGGGATCGGAAGGCTACACCTTC. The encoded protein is CASSEAFQGSEGYTF.

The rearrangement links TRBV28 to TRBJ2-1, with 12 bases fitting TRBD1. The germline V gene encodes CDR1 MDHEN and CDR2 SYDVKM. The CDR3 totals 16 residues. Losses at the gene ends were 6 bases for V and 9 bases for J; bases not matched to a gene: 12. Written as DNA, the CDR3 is TGTGCCAGCAGCCGCCCGGGACAGGGGGCCGAAAGTGAGCAGTTCTTC. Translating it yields CASSRPGQGAESEQFF.

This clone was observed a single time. The chain's CDR3 is CASSIASGGAHEQFF. The CDR3 nucleotides read TGTGCCAGCAGCATCGCCAGCGGGGGGGCACATGAGCAGTTCTTC. This chain links TRBV5-4 with TRBJ2-1, with 10 positions matching TRBD2. Germline V gives CDR1 SGHNT, CDR2 YYREEE (reference sequence). The CDR3 contains 15 residues. Trimming cost V 4 bases and J 8 bases; bases outside gene matches: 9.

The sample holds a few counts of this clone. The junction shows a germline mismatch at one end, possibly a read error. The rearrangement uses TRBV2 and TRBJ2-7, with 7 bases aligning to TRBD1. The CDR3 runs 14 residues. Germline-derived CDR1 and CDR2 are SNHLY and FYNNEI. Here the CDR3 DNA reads TGTGCCAGCAGCGAAGACAGGGCTCCCTACGAGCAGTACTTC. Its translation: CASSEDRAPYEQYF.

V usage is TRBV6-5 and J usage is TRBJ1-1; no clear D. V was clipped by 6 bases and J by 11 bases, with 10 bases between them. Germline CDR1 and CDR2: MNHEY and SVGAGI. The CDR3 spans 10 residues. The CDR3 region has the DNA TGTGCCAGCAGCGTTTCGGGGGCTTTCTTT. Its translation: CASSVSGAFF.

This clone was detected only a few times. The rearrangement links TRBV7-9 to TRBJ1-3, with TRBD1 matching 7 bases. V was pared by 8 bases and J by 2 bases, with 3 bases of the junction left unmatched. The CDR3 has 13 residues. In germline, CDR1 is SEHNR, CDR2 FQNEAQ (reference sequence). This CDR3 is CASLRGTGNTIYF. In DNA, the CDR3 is TGTGCCAGCCTCAGGGGGACTGGAAACACCATATATTTT.

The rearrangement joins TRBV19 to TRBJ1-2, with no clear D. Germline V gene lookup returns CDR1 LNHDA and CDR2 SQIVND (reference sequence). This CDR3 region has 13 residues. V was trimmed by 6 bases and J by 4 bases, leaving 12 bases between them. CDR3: CASRPGLAYGYTF. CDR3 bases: TGTGCCAGTAGGCCCGGACTCGCCTATGGCTACACCTTC.

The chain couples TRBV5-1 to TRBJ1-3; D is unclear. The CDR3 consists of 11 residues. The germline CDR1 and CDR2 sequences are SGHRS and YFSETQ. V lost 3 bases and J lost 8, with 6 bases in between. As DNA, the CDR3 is TGCGCCAGCAGCTCCGGGGACACCATATATTTT. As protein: CASSSGDTIYF.

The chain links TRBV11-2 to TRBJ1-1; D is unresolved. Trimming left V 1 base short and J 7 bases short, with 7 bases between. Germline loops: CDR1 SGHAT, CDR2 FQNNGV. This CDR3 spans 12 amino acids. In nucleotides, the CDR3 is TGTGCCAGCAGCTTAGTAATATATGAAGCTTTCTTT. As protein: CASSLVIYEAFF. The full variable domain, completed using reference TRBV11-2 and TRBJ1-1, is EAGVAQSPRYKIIEKRQSVAFWCNPISGHATLYWYQQILGQGPKLLIQFQNNGVVDDSQLPKDRFSAERLKGVDSTLKIQPAKLEDSAVYLCASSLVIYEAFFGQGTRLTVV.

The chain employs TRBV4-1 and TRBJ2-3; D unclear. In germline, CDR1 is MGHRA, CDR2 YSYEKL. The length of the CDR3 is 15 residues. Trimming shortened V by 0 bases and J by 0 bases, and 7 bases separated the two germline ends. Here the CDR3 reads CASSQDGGSTDTQYF. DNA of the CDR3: TGCGCCAGCAGCCAAGATGGCGGTAGCACAGATACGCAGTATTTT.

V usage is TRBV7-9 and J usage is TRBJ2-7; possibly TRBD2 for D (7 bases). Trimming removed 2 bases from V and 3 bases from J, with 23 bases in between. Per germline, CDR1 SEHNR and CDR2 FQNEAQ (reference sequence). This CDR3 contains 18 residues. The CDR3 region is CASSLHRRGGDLSYEQYF. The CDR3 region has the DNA TGTGCCAGCAGCTTACACCGGAGGGGGGGAGATCTCAGCTACGAGCAGTACTTC.

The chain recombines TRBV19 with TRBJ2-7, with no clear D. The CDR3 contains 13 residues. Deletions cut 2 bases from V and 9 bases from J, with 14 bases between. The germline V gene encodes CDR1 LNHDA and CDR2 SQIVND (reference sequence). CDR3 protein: CASSIIPGRVQYF. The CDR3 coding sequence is TGTGCCAGTAGTATAATACCCGGTCGCGTGCAGTACTTC. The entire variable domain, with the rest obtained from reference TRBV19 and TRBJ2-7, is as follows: DGGITQSPKYLFRKEGQNVTLSCEQNLNHDAMYWYRQDPGQGLRLIYYSQIVNDFQKGDIAEGYSVSREKKESFPLTVTSAQKNPTAFYLCASSIIPGRVQYFGPGTRLTVT.

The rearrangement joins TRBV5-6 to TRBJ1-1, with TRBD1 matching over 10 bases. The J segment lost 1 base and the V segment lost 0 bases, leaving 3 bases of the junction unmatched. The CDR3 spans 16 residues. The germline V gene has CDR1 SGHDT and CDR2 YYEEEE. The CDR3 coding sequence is TGTGCCAGCAGCTTGGGGACAGGGGGGCCGAACACTGAAGCTTTCTTT. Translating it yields CASSLGTGGPNTEAFF.

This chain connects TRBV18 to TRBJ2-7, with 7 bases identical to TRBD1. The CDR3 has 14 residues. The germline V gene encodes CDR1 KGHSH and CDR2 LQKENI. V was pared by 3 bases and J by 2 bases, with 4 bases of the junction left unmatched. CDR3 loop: CASSPGTVTYEQYF. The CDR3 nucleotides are TGTGCCAGCTCACCTGGGACAGTTACCTACGAGCAGTACTTC.